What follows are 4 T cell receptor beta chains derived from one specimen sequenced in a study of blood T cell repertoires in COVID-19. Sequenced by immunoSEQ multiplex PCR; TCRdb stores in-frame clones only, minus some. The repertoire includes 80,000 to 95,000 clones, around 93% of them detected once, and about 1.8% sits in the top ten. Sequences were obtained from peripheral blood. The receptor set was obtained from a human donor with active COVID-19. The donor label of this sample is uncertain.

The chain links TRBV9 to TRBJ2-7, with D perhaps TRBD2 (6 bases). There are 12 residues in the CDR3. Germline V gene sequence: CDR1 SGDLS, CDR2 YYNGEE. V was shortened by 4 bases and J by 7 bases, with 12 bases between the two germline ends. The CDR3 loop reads CASSKTGEEQYF. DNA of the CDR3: TGTGCCAGCAGCAAGACGGGAGAGGAGCAGTACTTC.

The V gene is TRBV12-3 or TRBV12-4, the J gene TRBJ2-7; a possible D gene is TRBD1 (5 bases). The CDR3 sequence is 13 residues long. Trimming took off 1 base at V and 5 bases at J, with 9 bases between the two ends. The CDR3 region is CASSLEGFHEQYF. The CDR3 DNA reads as TGTGCCAGCAGTTTAGAGGGGTTCCACGAGCAGTACTTC.

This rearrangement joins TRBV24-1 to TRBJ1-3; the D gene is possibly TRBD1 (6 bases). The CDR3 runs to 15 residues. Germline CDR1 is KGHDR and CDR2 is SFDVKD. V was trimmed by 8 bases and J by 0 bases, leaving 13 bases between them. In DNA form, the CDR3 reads TGTGCCACCAATCGACAGGTCGACTCTGGAAACACCATATATTTT. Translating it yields CATNRQVDSGNTIYF.

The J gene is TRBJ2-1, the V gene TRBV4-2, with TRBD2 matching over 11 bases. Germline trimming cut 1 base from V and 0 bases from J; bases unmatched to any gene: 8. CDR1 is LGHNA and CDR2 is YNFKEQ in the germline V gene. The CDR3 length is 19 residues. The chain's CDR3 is CASSQVLAGAPSSYNEQFF. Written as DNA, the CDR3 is TGTGCCAGCAGCCAAGTACTAGCGGGGGCGCCGAGCTCCTACAATGAGCAGTTCTTC.